The 20 T cell receptor beta chains below come from one sample, sequenced in a study of control samples from healthy donors and cancer patients. Sequencing was performed with immunoSEQ multiplex PCR; in TCRdb, only in-frame clones are kept and a portion is missing. Of fewer than 200,000 clones listed, roughly 92% are singletons. Sequencing used blood. The receptors stem from a man aged 25 to 40 in good health.

V is TRBV3-1 (or the pseudogene TRBV3-2) and J is TRBJ1-6, with D possibly being TRBD1 (5 bases). From germline, CDR1 is LGHDT and CDR2 YNNKEL (reference sequence). The germline V and J ends were trimmed by 0 bases and 8 bases, with 8 bases remaining between them. The length of the CDR3 is 14 residues. CDR3 sequence: CASSQDRAYSPLHF. The CDR3 DNA sequence: TGTGCCAGCAGCCAAGACAGGGCCTATTCACCCCTCCACTTT.

This clone was seen only once. The chain is built from TRBV3-1 (or the pseudogene TRBV3-2) and TRBJ2-1; possible D gene TRBD1, 5 bases. V lost 5 bases, J lost 8 bases, and 10 bases lay in between. Germline loops: CDR1 LGHDT, CDR2 YNNKEL (reference sequence). CDR3 length equals 12 residues. The DNA for the CDR3 is TGTGCCAGCAGCGACCCAGGGTATGAGCAGTTCTTC. Protein sequence: CASSDPGYEQFF.

V gene TRBV9 combines with J gene TRBJ1-2; D is possibly TRBD1 (5 bases). The ends were cut back, 3 bases at V and 2 bases at J, with 17 bases in the middle. Germline CDR1 reads SGDLS; CDR2 reads YYNGEE. The CDR3 runs 16 residues. In nucleotides, the CDR3 is TGTGCCAGCAGCGGGCAGGGAAAAGGGACCAACTATGGCTACACCTTC. It specifies CASSGQGKGTNYGYTF.

CDR3 in amino acids: CASSPRTSGSDTQYF. CDR3 DNA sequence: TGTGCCAGCAGCCCTCGGACTAGCGGGAGCGATACGCAGTATTTT. V is TRBV9 and J is TRBJ2-3, with TRBD2 identical over 13 bases. Losses at the gene ends were 4 bases for V and 6 bases for J; bases not matched to a gene: 5. This CDR3 is 15 amino acids long. The germline V gene has CDR1 SGDLS and CDR2 YYNGEE.

This rearrangement joins TRBV7-8 to TRBJ1-4, with D unresolved. Germline values: CDR1 SGHVS, CDR2 FQNEAQ. The CDR3 is made up of 16 amino acids. The germline V and J ends were trimmed by 0 bases and 4 bases, with 12 bases remaining between them. CDR3 protein: CASSLARIGHNEKLFF. As DNA, the CDR3 is TGTGCCAGCAGCTTAGCTAGAATCGGGCATAATGAAAAACTGTTTTTT.

This clone was seen once. This chain joins TRBV30 and TRBJ1-1; D uncertain. The V gene lost 1 base and the J gene lost 5 bases, with 14 bases spanning the gap. The CDR3 contains 14 residues. The germline V gene has CDR1 GTSNPN and CDR2 SVGIG (reference sequence). Here the CDR3 reads CAWSATPFYTEAFF. CDR3 coding DNA: TGTGCCTGGAGTGCCACGCCCTTCTATACTGAAGCTTTCTTT. The whole variable domain, filled in from reference TRBV30 and TRBJ1-1, reads SQTIHQWPATLVQPVGSPLSLECTVEGTSNPNLYWYRQAAGRGLQLLFYSVGIGQISSEVPQNLSASRPQDRQFILSSKKLLLSDSGFYLCAWSATPFYTEAFFGQGTRLTVV.

The chain joins TRBV19 to TRBJ2-5; D is perhaps TRBD2 (5 bases). Trimming took off 5 bases at V and 4 bases at J, with 11 bases between the two ends. The CDR3 spans 13 residues. Per the germline V gene, CDR1 is LNHDA and CDR2 is SQIVND (reference sequence). Here the CDR3 reads CASSDWERETQYF. The CDR3 DNA is TGTGCCAGTAGTGACTGGGAGAGAGAGACCCAGTACTTC.

The genes are TRBV29-1 and TRBJ1-2, with D tentatively TRBD1 (5 bases). Trimming shortened V by 7 bases and J by 2 bases, and 14 bases separated the two germline ends. The CDR3 spans 13 residues. Germline V gene sequence: CDR1 SQVTM, CDR2 ANQGSEA. The CDR3 nucleotides read TGCAGCGCCCATGTGGGGGGGAACTATGGCTACACCTTC. Translated, it gives CSAHVGGNYGYTF.

The rearrangement links TRBV5-5 to TRBJ2-3; the D is unclear. In germline, CDR1 is SGHKS, CDR2 YYEKEE (reference sequence). This CDR3 is built from 12 residues. Trimming left V 2 bases short and J 12 bases short, with 13 bases between. Written as DNA, the CDR3 is TGTGCCAGCAGCTTTCAGCCCGGCCCCCAGTATTTT. Its protein is CASSFQPGPQYF.

In its sample, this clone was seen a few times. This rearrangement joins TRBV7-9 to TRBJ1-2; D remains ambiguous. Germline V gene lookup returns CDR1 SEHNR and CDR2 FQNEAQ (reference sequence). The V end was cut by 0 bases, the J end by 8 bases, with 13 bases between. CDR3 length: 14 amino acids. The CDR3 protein is CASSLAERFGGYTF. CDR3 nucleotides: TGTGCCAGCAGCTTAGCTGAGAGGTTCGGCGGCTACACCTTC.

The CDR3 nucleotides are TGTGCCAGCAAAAGAGGACCTACTGCGGCCCAGTACTTC. It specifies CASKRGPTAAQYF. J is TRBJ2-5 and V is TRBV2; D remains unclear. Germline V lookup: CDR1 SNHLY, CDR2 FYNNEI. The length of the CDR3 is 13 residues. V lost 7 bases and J lost 9, with 18 bases in between. The full variable domain, its missing parts supplied by reference TRBV2 and TRBJ2-5, is EPEVTQTPSHQVTQMGQEVILRCVPISNHLYFYWYRQILGQKVEFLVSFYNNEISEKSEIFDDQFSVERPDGSNFTLKIRSTKLEDSAMYFCASKRGPTAAQYFGPGTRLLVL.

This chain connects TRBV10-3 to TRBJ2-5; no clear D. Looked up from germline, CDR1 is ENHRY and CDR2 is SYGVKD. Trimming took off 3 bases at V and 1 base at J, with 9 bases between the two ends. This CDR3 is built from 14 residues. CDR3 coding DNA: TGTGCCATCAGTGACGGGCAGACCCAAGAGACCCAGTACTTC. Its translation is CAISDGQTQETQYF.

This clone was observed a single time. The chain has TRBV7-2 and TRBJ2-6; D unresolved. CDR1 and CDR2 from the germline V gene are SGHTA and FQGNSA. The CDR3 contains 15 residues. Trimming removed 1 base at V and 2 bases at J, with 6 bases between. The CDR3 spells CASSLGGTGANVLTF. The CDR3 coding sequence is TGTGCCAGCAGCTTAGGTGGAACTGGGGCCAACGTCCTGACTTTC.

The V gene is TRBV2, the J gene TRBJ2-3; D gene unclear. CDR1 SNHLY and CDR2 FYNNEI come from the germline V gene. V was clipped by 4 bases and J by 7 bases, with 3 bases between them. This CDR3 is 10 amino acids long. This CDR3 is CASSANTQYF. CDR3 DNA sequence: TGTGCCAGCAGTGCCAATACGCAGTATTTT.

The genes are TRBV6-6 and TRBJ1-1; D remains unclear. CDR1 is MNHNY, CDR2 SVGAGI, per germline (reference sequence). The germline V and J ends were trimmed by 4 bases and 3 bases, with 15 bases remaining between them. The CDR3 consists of 15 residues. CDR3 DNA: TGTGCCAGCAGTTCTACGGACGGTAGTTACACTGAAGCTTTCTTT. Its translation: CASSSTDGSYTEAFF.

The rearrangement links TRBV3-1 (or the pseudogene TRBV3-2) to TRBJ2-5, with 9 bases that match TRBD1. This CDR3 is built from 15 residues. Germline trimming cut 5 bases from V and 5 bases from J; bases unmatched to any gene: 9. Germline values: CDR1 LGHDT, CDR2 YNNKEL (reference sequence). The CDR3 DNA is TGTGCCAGCAGCGGAGACGGGACAGGGATGGAGACCCAGTACTTC. It translates to CASSGDGTGMETQYF.

The rearrangement joins TRBV6-5 to TRBJ1-2; a weak D match, TRBD1 (5 bases). Germline lookup yields CDR1 MNHEY and CDR2 SVGAGI. There are 13 residues in the CDR3. The V end was cut by 4 bases, the J end by 5 bases, with 11 bases between. DNA for the CDR3: TGTGCCAGCAGTTGGGGGGAATTGTATGGCTACACCTTC. Amino acid sequence: CASSWGELYGYTF.

The rearrangement joins TRBV5-4 to TRBJ2-3, with D perhaps given as TRBD1 or TRBD2 (6 bases each). With 4 bases removed from V and 4 bases from J, the gap between germline ends came to 16 bases. The CDR3 covers 15 residues. Germline CDR1 is SGHNT and CDR2 is YYREEE (reference sequence). In DNA, the CDR3 is TGTGCCAGCAGCGGCGGGACACCGAGGGCAGATACGCAGTATTTT. Its translation is CASSGGTPRADTQYF. Complete variable domain (other parts from reference TRBV5-4 and TRBJ2-3): ETGVTQSPTHLIKTRGQQVTLRCSSQSGHNTVSWYQQALGQGPQFIFQYYREEENGRGNFPPRFSGLQFPNYSSELNVNALELDDSALYLCASSGGTPRADTQYFGPGTRLTVL.

This sequence joins TRBV7-2 and TRBJ2-7; no reliable D call. The CDR3 is 16 amino acids. CDR1 SGHTA and CDR2 FQGNSA come from the germline V gene. Trimming removed 1 base from V and 2 bases from J, with 15 bases in between. The CDR3 DNA follows: TGTGCCAGCAGCTTAGTTCCCCCCAGCCCGGCCTACGAGCAGTACTTC. As protein: CASSLVPPSPAYEQYF.

This chain connects TRBV2 to TRBJ2-2; D is undetermined. Germline V gives CDR1 SNHLY, CDR2 FYNNEI. This CDR3 is 14 amino acids long. Between the trimmed V and J ends, which lost 5 bases and 4 bases, there was a span of 11 bases. CDR3 residues: CASSSPMSTGELFF. Written as DNA, the CDR3 is TGTGCCAGCAGTTCCCCGATGAGCACCGGGGAGCTGTTTTTT.